This T cell receptor (beta chain) was sequenced for a study of cytotoxic CD8 clonotypes in ibrutinib-treated CLL. Turning to the study itself: Productive templates averaged 255,043 per sample, and productive rearrangements 90,000 to 100,000.

A note on this clone: Its specificity is unknown.

Sequencing was performed with immunoSEQ multiplex PCR; in TCRdb, only in-frame clones are kept and a portion is missing. Of about 68,000 clones in the sample, about 63% are singletons; the top ten hold approximately 5.2%. Per germline, CDR1 LGHNA and CDR2 YSLEER. The CDR3 length is 16 residues. Unmatched junction bases numbered 3, after V lost 0 bases and J lost 0 bases. Regarding the study as a whole: Sustained-remission patients were sampled at different times than progressing patients were. Pretreatment clonality was elevated relative to age-matched healthy donors and paralleled circulating CD8+ T-cell counts. Among the clonotypes, public ones were uncommon and contracted or held stable on treatment.

Material: PBMCs, obtained after 12 months of ibrutinib treatment. The V call is TRBV4-3, the J call TRBJ2-3, with 7 bases identical to TRBD2. The TCR sequence derives from a human donor with chronic lymphocytic leukemia. CDR3 residues: CASSQDTGGSTDTQYF. The CDR3 DNA is TGCGCCAGCAGCCAAGATACGGGGGGAAGCACAGATACGCAGTATTTT.